This T cell receptor beta chain appears in the sequencing data of a study of cytomegalovirus exposure and HLA in healthy donors. Study-level information: From HLA-typed donors, an early data release held about 85 million unique TCRs.

Remarks on this clone: Its antigen is not identified.

Study findings and constraints: Both high specificity and high sensitivity reportedly marked the classifier's diagnosis of cytomegalovirus status. As a later analysis revealed, the rate of TCR association differed by HLA locus, with DRB1 most and HLA-C fewest. Evidence from a later analysis indicated that most CMV-associated TCR beta chains looked HLA-restricted.

The V segment lost 4 bases and the J segment 3 bases; nucleotides outside the gene matches: 3. CDR1 is MDHEN, CDR2 SYDVKM, per germline. The CDR3 extends over 14 amino acids. PCR used 60 Vbeta primers and 13 Jbeta primers. The data were produced by immunoSEQ multiplex PCR, yet TCRdb's version contains in-frame clones alone and is incomplete. This sample carries around 140,000 clones, roughly 78% of them seen once, and the ten largest clones take roughly 2.9%. Sequencing was carried out using PBMCs. The chain links TRBV28 to TRBJ2-7; TRBD1 matches at 10 bases. This receptor was identified in a female donor in good health and CMV-seronegative. The DNA for the CDR3 is TGTGCCAGCAGTTCCAGGGACAGGGGCTACGAGCAGTACTTC. Translating gives CASSSRDRGYEQYF. Drawing the rest from reference TRBV28 and TRBJ2-7, the complete variable domain is DVKVTQSSRYLVKRTGEKVFLECVQDMDHENMFWYRQDPGLGLRLIYFSYDVKMKEKGDIPEGYSVSREKKERFSLILESASTNQTSMYLCASSSRDRGYEQYFGPGTRLTVT.